The 11 T cell receptor beta chains given below trace back to one sample, sequenced in a study of human T cells and chemical hapten exposure. Time point of the sample: patch test 1, 2 weeks after DPC sensitization. Described treatment: therapeutic diphenylcyclopropenone sensitization with weekly scalp DPC. TCRdb re-called the RACE reads through MiXCR, storing one row per CDR3 protein. Found here are under 200,000 distinct CDR3 sequences, roughly 14% of them singletons; the top ten hold about 1.8%. Here the sequenced sample was whole blood, taken in connection with sensitization to the hapten diphenylcyclopropenone (DPC). These receptors all come from a woman in her 30s with alopecia areata. Some clones in this sample may be carry-over from other donors' samples.

This clonotype occurred a few times. The V call is TRBV19, the J call TRBJ2-1; TRBD1 matches 8 bases. The CDR3 covers 14 residues. The V gene's germline CDR1 is LNHDA and CDR2 SQIVND (reference sequence). V was clipped by 5 bases and J by 7 bases; unmatched bases: 7. This CDR3 reads CASSDRQGRNEQFF. CDR3 DNA: TGTGCCAGTAGTGACCGACAGGGGCGGAATGAGCAGTTCTTC.

This clonotype was observed a few times. The V gene is TRBV5-5, the J gene TRBJ1-5; no clear D gene. In germline, CDR1 is SGHKS, CDR2 YYEKEE (reference sequence). V lost 0 bases and J lost 5, with 15 bases in between. This CDR3 is built from 16 residues. The CDR3, as DNA: TGTGCCAGCAGCTTGGGACGGTGGGGTCGGGATCAGCCCCAGCATTTT. Translating gives CASSLGRWGRDQPQHF.

Concerning this clonotype itself: One junction end disagrees with the germline gene, perhaps due to a read error. The J gene is TRBJ2-5, the V gene TRBV3-1, with D hard to call. The CDR3 totals 11 residues. Looked up from germline, CDR1 is LGHDT and CDR2 is YNNKEL (reference sequence). In nucleotides, the CDR3 is TGTGCCAGCAGCCAAGTAGAGGCCCAGTACTTC. Its protein is CASSQVEAQYF.

This rearrangement joins TRBV5-5 to TRBJ1-1; D may be TRBD1 (5 bases). Trimming cost V 3 bases and J 0 bases, with 6 bases left between them. The CDR3 runs to 13 residues. Germline CDR1 and CDR2: SGHKS and YYEKEE (reference sequence). CDR3 protein: CASSWGLNTEAFF. In DNA, the CDR3 is TGTGCCAGCAGCTGGGGGTTGAACACTGAAGCTTTCTTT.

This clonotype was found a few times. The rearrangement links TRBV6-2 or TRBV6-3 to TRBJ2-1; 7 bases map to TRBD2. Germline CDR1 MNHEY, CDR2 SVGEGT. V lost 6 bases, J lost 4 bases, and 6 bases stayed unmatched. This CDR3 is 14 amino acids long. CDR3 in DNA: TGTGCCAGCAGCCTAGCGGCCGCATACAATGAGCAGTTCTTC. Translated, it gives CASSLAAAYNEQFF.

This clonotype was counted only a few times. The rearrangement joins TRBV7-6 to TRBJ1-1; unclear D gene. The CDR3 consists of 13 residues. Trimming cost V 3 bases and J 2 bases, with 7 bases left between them. Per the germline V gene, CDR1 is SGHVS and CDR2 is FNYEAQ. The CDR3 region is CASSFYSNTEAFF. The CDR3 region has the DNA TGTGCCAGCAGCTTTTACAGCAACACTGAAGCTTTCTTT.

CDR3 in amino acids: CASSLGADIGYTF. CDR3 nucleotide sequence: TGTGCCAGCAGCTTAGGGGCAGACATCGGCTACACCTTC. V is TRBV11-3 and J is TRBJ1-2; D is undetermined. Trimming took 1 base from V and 8 from J, leaving 11 bases between them. This CDR3 has 13 amino acids. The germline CDR1 and CDR2 sequences are SGHNT and YENEEA.

The table lists this clonotype with many counts. This chain links TRBV20-1 with TRBJ2-2; possible D gene TRBD2, 5 bases. Germline V gene lookup returns CDR1 DFQATT and CDR2 SNEGSKA (reference sequence). This CDR3 has 13 amino acids. V lost 4 bases and J lost 2, with 8 bases in between. CDR3 loop: CSAKSGNTGELFF. The CDR3 bases are TGCAGTGCTAAGAGCGGAAACACCGGGGAGCTGTTTTTT.

The table lists this clonotype with a few counts. The gene calls are TRBV5-4 and TRBJ2-2, with unresolved D. Looked up from germline, CDR1 is SGHNT and CDR2 is YYREEE (reference sequence). V lost 3 bases, J lost 4 bases, and 7 bases lay in between. This CDR3 is 13 amino acids long. This CDR3 reads CASSSTVTGELFF. CDR3 DNA sequence: TGTGCCAGCAGCTCGACTGTCACCGGGGAGCTGTTTTTT.

This chain connects TRBV7-2 to TRBJ2-3; D call uncertain. The J call may be faulty, since TRBJ1-5 better matches the DNA end. Germline V gene sequence: CDR1 SGHTA, CDR2 FQGNSA. This CDR3 spans 14 amino acids. In DNA, the CDR3 is TGTGCCAGCAGCTTGCAGCCCCGGGCAGATACGCAGCATTTT. Its protein is CASSLQPRADTQHF.

The chain employs TRBV6-2 or TRBV6-3 and TRBJ1-2; D is unclear. The germline gives CDR1 MNHEY, CDR2 SVGEGT. The length of the CDR3 is 13 residues. V shed 6 bases and J shed 2 bases, with 10 bases lying between them. CDR3 nucleotide sequence: TGTGCCAGCAGGGAGGACGGGAACTATGGCTACACCTTC. Translated: CASREDGNYGYTF.